This is a list of T cell receptor beta chains from one sample in a study of blood T cell repertoires in COVID-19. Libraries were prepared by immunoSEQ multiplex PCR; TCRdb keeps only in-frame clonotypes and omits some of them. Of some 400,000 clones detected, approximately 90% appear once; the ten largest clones hold 1% to 1.3%. Sequenced material: PBMCs or T cells enriched from blood (not recorded which). The receptor source for this set is a man aged 25-45 years who had recovered from COVID-19. Both conserved end residues are part of each CDR3. The D gene is left open where the match is weak. Clone sizes are given selectively: once, few, many, or a class where the clone is expanded.

NA,once,TRBV25-1,TRBJ1-1,CASSPWGRITEAFF,TGTGCCAGCAGTCCCTGGGGGCGGATCACTGAAGCTTTCTTT
TRBD1,NA,TRBV5-1,TRBJ2-2,CASTTPGTGGTGELFF,TGCGCCAGCACCACGCCGGGGACAGGGGGCACCGGGGAGCTGTTTTTT
NA,NA,TRBV7-2,TRBJ2-7,CASSLVLGFLSEQYF,TGTGCCAGCAGCTTAGTTCTAGGATTCCTCTCCGAGCAGTACTTC
TRBD2,NA,TRBV24-1,TRBJ2-3,CATSDYPKTSGSTDTQYF,TGTGCCACCAGTGATTACCCTAAGACTAGCGGGAGCACAGATACGCAGTATTTT
TRBD1,NA,TRBV7-9,TRBJ1-3,CASSPRQGATGNTIYF,TGTGCCAGCAGCCCCCGACAGGGGGCGACCGGAAACACCATATATTTT
TRBD1,NA,TRBV9,TRBJ1-3,CASSAPGQGNTIYF,TGTGCCAGCAGCGCGCCGGGACAGGGAAACACCATATATTTT
TRBD2,NA,TRBV13,TRBJ2-5,CASSFGTSGTKETQYF,TGTGCCAGCAGCTTTGGGACTAGCGGGACAAAGGAGACCCAGTACTTC
NA,NA,TRBV12-5,TRBJ1-5,CASGFPSPGDPQHF,TGTGCTAGTGGTTTCCCCTCTCCCGGGGATCCCCAGCATTTT
NA,NA,TRBV28,TRBJ2-7,CASSPLDSLIVTRQYF,TGTGCCAGCAGTCCCCTGGACAGTTTGATTGTTACGAGGCAGTACTTC
NA,few,TRBV5-1,TRBJ1-1,CASSVDSLGTEAFF,TGCGCCAGCAGCGTGGACAGCCTGGGCACTGAAGCTTTCTTT
NA,NA,TRBV19,TRBJ2-7,CASSMGASYEQYF,TGTGCCAGTAGTATGGGGGCCTCCTACGAGCAGTACTTC
NA,NA,TRBV28,TRBJ2-2,CASSLSGNTGELFF,TGTGCCAGCAGTTTATCCGGTAACACCGGGGAGCTGTTTTTT
TRBD1,NA,TRBV10-1,TRBJ2-1,CASRVEHRDRGRDEQFF,TGCGCCAGCAGAGTCGAACACCGGGACAGGGGGCGAGATGAGCAGTTCTTC
NA,NA,TRBV28,TRBJ2-1,CASSFQRQTYNEQFF,TGTGCCAGCAGTTTTCAGCGGCAAACCTACAATGAGCAGTTCTTC
NA,NA,TRBV4-1,TRBJ1-6,CASSHLGGGLLNSPLHF,TGCGCCAGCAGCCATTTGGGGGGAGGATTATTGAATTCACCCCTCCACTTT
NA,NA,TRBV5-1,TRBJ1-4,CASSLVPGMLTNEKLFF,TGCGCCAGCAGCTTGGTACCAGGAATGTTGACTAATGAAAAACTGTTTTTT
TRBD2,once,TRBV7-3,TRBJ2-1,CASSLSGGTIRNEQFF,TGTGCCAGCAGCTTATCGGGGGGGACGATAAGGAATGAGCAGTTCTTC
NA,NA,TRBV12-2,TRBJ2-5,CASRLDLDWESAGGMPGETQYF,TGTGCAAGTCGCTTAGACTTGGATTGGGAGTCAGCGGGAGGTATGCCCGGGGAGACCCAGTACTTC
NA,NA,TRBV12-3/TRBV12-4,TRBJ2-7,CASSLRGPEQYF,TGTGCCAGCAGTTTAAGAGGTCCCGAGCAGTACTTC
NA,NA,TRBV30,TRBJ2-3,CAWSDEEGTDTQYF,TGTGCCTGGAGTGATGAGGAGGGCACAGATACGCAGTATTTT
TRBD1,NA,TRBV28,TRBJ2-5,CATSSTGEETQYF,TGTGCCACCAGCTCGACAGGGGAAGAGACCCAGTACTTC
NA,NA,TRBV14,TRBJ2-2,CASSQNLASSGELFF,TGTGCCAGCAGCCAAAACTTAGCCTCCAGCGGGGAGCTGTTTTTT
TRBD2,NA,TRBV27,TRBJ2-7,CASSPSAGVKENEQYF,TGTGCCAGCAGCCCCAGTGCGGGGGTGAAAGAAAACGAGCAGTACTTC